This TCR beta chain derives from a study of CD8 T cells in Susac syndrome. Peripheral blood CD8+ and CD4+ T cells were profiled by TCR beta sequencing. Multiple sclerosis controls were treatment-naive patients with stable or active relapsing-remitting disease. Both CD4+ and CD8+ T cells were negatively isolated, and TEMRA cells underwent FACS enrichment. A quantity of about 0.45 to 1 ug RNA underwent reverse transcription using random hexamers. Multiplex immunoSEQ PCR targeted 54 Vbeta and 13 Jbeta TCR beta segments. TCRdb fed the immunoSEQ multiplex PCR reads into MiXCR, producing one record per CDR3 protein. The sample lists about 180,000 distinct CDR3 sequences; 95% were seen once. This CDR3 is built from 14 residues. Germline CDR1 MNHEY, CDR2 SVGAGI. Trimming pared 2 bases from V and 12 bases from J, leaving 14 bases between.

The clonotype was recovered from a human donor with multiple sclerosis. Sequencing was performed on CD4+ T cells from PBMCs. The chain recombines TRBV6-5 with TRBJ1-6; D is perhaps TRBD1 (5 bases). CDR3 coding DNA: TGTGCCAGCAGTTACCCGGGGCTGGGTGGACCCCTCCACTTT. Its protein is CASSYPGLGGPLHF.